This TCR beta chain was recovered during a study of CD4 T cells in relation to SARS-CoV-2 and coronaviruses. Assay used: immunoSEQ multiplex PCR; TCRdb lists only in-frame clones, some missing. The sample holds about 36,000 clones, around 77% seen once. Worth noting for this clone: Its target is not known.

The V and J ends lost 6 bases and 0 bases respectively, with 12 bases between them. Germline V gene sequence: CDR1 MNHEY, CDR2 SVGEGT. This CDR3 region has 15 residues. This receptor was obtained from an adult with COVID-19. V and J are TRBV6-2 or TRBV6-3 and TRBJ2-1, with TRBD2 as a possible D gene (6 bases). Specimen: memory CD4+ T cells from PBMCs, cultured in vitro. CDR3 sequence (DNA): TGTGCCAGCAGCCCGAGACTAGTCTCCTACAATGAGCAGTTCTTC. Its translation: CASSPRLVSYNEQFF.